These T cell receptor beta chains were read from a single sample in a study of spatial heterogeneity in lung cancer. TCRdb processed the 5' RACE reads anew with MiXCR; each CDR3 protein has one entry. This table has about 29,000 distinct CDR3 sequences, 8.5% to 12% appearing once. Source: PBMCs, taken at follow-up. The receptors come from a female donor with early-stage non-small cell lung cancer. CDR3s leave out the opening cysteine and the closing phenylalanine or tryptophan. The order of the fields is J gene, V gene, CDR3 protein.

j_gene: TRBJ2-3
v_gene: TRBV11-2
CDR3aa: ASRQTSRGYTDTQY

j_gene: TRBJ2-1
v_gene: TRBV11-2
CDR3aa: ASSLVGTYNEQF

j_gene: TRBJ2-5
v_gene: TRBV6-5
CDR3aa: ASSPGTVVQETQY

j_gene: TRBJ2-7
v_gene: TRBV6-6
CDR3aa: ASTGSSYEQY

j_gene: TRBJ2-7
v_gene: TRBV7-8
CDR3aa: ASGEYEQY

j_gene: TRBJ2-1
v_gene: TRBV7-2
CDR3aa: ASSLTLVRQF

j_gene: TRBJ2-5
v_gene: TRBV11-2
CDR3aa: ASSANGLAQETQY

j_gene: TRBJ1-1
v_gene: TRBV5-6
CDR3aa: ASSNFGSGGNTEAF

j_gene: TRBJ2-5
v_gene: TRBV7-2
CDR3aa: ASSIMNRPEETQY

j_gene: TRBJ2-3
v_gene: TRBV28
CDR3aa: ASSLQVPTTDTQY

j_gene: TRBJ2-5
v_gene: TRBV20-1
CDR3aa: SARERGFETQY

j_gene: TRBJ2-5
v_gene: TRBV29-1
CDR3aa: SVEEPLDRGPYEQAQETQY

j_gene: TRBJ1-2
v_gene: TRBV19
CDR3aa: ASSPRPGTGIYGYT

j_gene: TRBJ2-7
v_gene: TRBV3-1
CDR3aa: ASSQMVGGEQY

j_gene: TRBJ2-7
v_gene: TRBV12-3/TRBV12-4
CDR3aa: ASSLVSGYGQY

j_gene: TRBJ2-3
v_gene: TRBV9
CDR3aa: ASSVGGDYTDTQY

j_gene: TRBJ2-3
v_gene: TRBV5-4
CDR3aa: ASSPTGGAADTQY

j_gene: TRBJ2-5
v_gene: TRBV7-2
CDR3aa: ASSLGLGGGTQY

j_gene: TRBJ2-3
v_gene: TRBV20-1
CDR3aa: SHSGGATGAQY

j_gene: TRBJ1-2
v_gene: TRBV12-3/TRBV12-4
CDR3aa: ASSLVLRDRGYGYT

j_gene: TRBJ2-3
v_gene: TRBV7-2
CDR3aa: ASSKRQGISTDTQY